Described below is a single TCR beta chain sequence and its context. Its antigen remains unidentified. Since a much larger clone is just one base distant, this may be a read error. For the TCR beta CDR3, multiplex PCR with 32 V and 13 J primers performed the amplification. TCRdb recomputed calls from the multiplex PCR reads with MiXCR, one row per CDR3 protein. The sample gives more than 5,000 distinct CDR3 sequences, around 20% of which show up once; about 15% is in the top ten. The CDR3 is 12 residues long. Looked up from germline, CDR1 is MDHEN and CDR2 is SYDVKM. The data are from a study of immune heterogeneity within non-small cell lung tumors. Bulk tumor genomic DNA, approximately 560 ng per sample, was the template. Surgical sampling yielded several biopsies per primary tumor (spaced far apart). The cohort was untreated, with newly diagnosed non-small cell lung cancer undergoing curative surgery.

Study-wide results and caveats: Clonality of local T cells correlated moderately but significantly with local tumor mutational burden (R roughly 0.31).

The sample consisted of lung tumor tissue. J is TRBJ1-2 and V is TRBV28, with D perhaps matching TRBD1 (6 bases). This sequence originates from a female donor with non-small cell lung cancer. The CDR3 loop is CASRQGSYGYAF. Written as DNA, the CDR3 is TGTGCCAGCAGACAGGGATCCTATGGCTACGCCTTC.